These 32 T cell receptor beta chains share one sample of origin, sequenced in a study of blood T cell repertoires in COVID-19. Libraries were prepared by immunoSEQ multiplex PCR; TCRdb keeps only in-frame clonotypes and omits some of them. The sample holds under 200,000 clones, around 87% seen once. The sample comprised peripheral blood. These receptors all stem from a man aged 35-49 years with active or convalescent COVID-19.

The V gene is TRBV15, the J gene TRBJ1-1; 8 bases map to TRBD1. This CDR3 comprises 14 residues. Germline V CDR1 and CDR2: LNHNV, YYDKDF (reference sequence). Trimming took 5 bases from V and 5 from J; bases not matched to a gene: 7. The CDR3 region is CATSETGARTEAFF. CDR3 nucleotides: TGTGCCACCAGCGAGACAGGGGCGAGGACTGAAGCTTTCTTT.

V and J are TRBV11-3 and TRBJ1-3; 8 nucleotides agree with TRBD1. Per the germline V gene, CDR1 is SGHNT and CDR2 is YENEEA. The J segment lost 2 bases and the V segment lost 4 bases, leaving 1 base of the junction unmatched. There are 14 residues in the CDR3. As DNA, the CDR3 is TGTGCCAGCAGCTCGGACAGGGCTGGAAACACCATATATTTT. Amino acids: CASSSDRAGNTIYF.

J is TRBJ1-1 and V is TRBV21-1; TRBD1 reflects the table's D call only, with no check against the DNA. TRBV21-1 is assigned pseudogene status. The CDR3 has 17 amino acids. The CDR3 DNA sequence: TGTGCCAGCAGCAAAGCAAATAACAGGGGGATGAACACTGAAGCTTTCTTT. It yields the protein CASSKANNRGMNTEAFF.

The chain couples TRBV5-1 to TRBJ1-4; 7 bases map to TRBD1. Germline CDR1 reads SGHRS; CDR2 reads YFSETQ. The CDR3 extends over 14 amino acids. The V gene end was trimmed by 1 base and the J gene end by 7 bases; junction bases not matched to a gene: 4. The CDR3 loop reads CASSLRTGPEKLFF. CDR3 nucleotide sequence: TGCGCCAGCAGCTTGCGGACAGGCCCTGAAAAACTGTTTTTT.

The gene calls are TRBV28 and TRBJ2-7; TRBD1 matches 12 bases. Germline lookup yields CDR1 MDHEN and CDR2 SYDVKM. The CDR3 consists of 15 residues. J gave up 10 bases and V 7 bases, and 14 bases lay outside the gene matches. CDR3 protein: CASIRAPGQGAEQYF. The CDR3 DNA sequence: TGTGCCAGCATCAGAGCCCCGGGACAGGGGGCGGAACAGTACTTC. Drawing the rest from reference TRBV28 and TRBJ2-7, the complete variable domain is DVKVTQSSRYLVKRTGEKVFLECVQDMDHENMFWYRQDPGLGLRLIYFSYDVKMKEKGDIPEGYSVSREKKERFSLILESASTNQTSMYLCASIRAPGQGAEQYFGPGTRLTVT.

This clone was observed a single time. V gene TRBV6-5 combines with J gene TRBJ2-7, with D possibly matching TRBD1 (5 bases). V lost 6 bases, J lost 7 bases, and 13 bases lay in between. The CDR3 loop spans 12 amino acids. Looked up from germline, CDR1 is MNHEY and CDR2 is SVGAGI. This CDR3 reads CASSRTYDEQYF. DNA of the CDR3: TGTGCCAGCAGCCGGACATACGATGAGCAGTACTTC.

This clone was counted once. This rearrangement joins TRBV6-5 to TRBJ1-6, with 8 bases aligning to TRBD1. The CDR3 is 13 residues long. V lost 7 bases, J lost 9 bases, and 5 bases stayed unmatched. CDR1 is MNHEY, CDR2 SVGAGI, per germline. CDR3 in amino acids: CASNIRGPSPLHF. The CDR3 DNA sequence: TGTGCCAGCAATATCAGGGGGCCTTCACCCCTCCACTTT.

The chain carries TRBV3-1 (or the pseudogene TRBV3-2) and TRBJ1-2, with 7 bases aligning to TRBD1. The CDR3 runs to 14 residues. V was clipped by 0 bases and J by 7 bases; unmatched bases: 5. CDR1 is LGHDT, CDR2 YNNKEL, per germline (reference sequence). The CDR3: CASSQDGKGAGYTF. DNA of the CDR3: TGTGCCAGCAGCCAAGACGGTAAGGGGGCTGGCTACACCTTC.

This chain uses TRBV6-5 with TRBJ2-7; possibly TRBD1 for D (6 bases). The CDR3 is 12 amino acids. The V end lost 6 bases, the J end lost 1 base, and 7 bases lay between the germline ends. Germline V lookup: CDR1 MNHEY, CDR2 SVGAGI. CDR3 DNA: TGTGCCAGCAGCGACAGGTCCTACGAGCAGTACTTC. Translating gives CASSDRSYEQYF.

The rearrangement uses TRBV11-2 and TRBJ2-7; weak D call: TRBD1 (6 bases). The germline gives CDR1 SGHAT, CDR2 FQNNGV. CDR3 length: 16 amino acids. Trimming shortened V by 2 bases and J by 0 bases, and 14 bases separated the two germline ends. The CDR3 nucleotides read TGTGCCAGCAGCTTATTCGGACAGCATTCCTCCTACGAGCAGTACTTC. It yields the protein CASSLFGQHSSYEQYF. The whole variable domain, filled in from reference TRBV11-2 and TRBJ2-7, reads EAGVAQSPRYKIIEKRQSVAFWCNPISGHATLYWYQQILGQGPKLLIQFQNNGVVDDSQLPKDRFSAERLKGVDSTLKIQPAKLEDSAVYLCASSLFGQHSSYEQYFGPGTRLTVT.

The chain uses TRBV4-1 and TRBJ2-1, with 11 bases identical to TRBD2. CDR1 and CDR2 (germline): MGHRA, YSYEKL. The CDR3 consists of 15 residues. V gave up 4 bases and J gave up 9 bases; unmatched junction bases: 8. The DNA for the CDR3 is TGCGCCAGCAGCCGGGGGCTAGCGGGGGGTAGTGAGCAGTTCTTC. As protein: CASSRGLAGGSEQFF.

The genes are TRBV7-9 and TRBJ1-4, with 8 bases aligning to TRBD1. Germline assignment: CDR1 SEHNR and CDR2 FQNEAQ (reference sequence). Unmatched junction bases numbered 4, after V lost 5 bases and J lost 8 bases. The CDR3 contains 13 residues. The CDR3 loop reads CASSAGGREKLFF. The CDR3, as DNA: TGTGCCAGCAGCGCAGGGGGCCGGGAAAAACTGTTTTTT.

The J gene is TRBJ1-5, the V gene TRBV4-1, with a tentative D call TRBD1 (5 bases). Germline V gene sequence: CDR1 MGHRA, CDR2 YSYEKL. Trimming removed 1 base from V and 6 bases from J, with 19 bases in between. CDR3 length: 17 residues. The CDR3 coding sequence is TGCGCCAGCAGCCAAGGATGGGCGGGGTTGGGGGTTCAGCCCCAGCATTTT. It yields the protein CASSQGWAGLGVQPQHF.

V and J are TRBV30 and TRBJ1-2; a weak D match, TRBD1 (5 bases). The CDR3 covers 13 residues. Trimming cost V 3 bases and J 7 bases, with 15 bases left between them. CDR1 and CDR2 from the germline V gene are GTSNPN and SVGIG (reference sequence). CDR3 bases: TGTGCCTGGAGACAGGTGATAAGGAGTGGCTACACCTTC. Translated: CAWRQVIRSGYTF.

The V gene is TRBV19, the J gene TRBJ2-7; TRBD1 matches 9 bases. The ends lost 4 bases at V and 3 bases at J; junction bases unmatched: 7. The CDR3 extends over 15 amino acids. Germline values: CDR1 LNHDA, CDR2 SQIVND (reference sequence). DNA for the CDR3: TGTGCCAGTAGTACCCTTCGGACAGGGGACTACGAGCAGTACTTC. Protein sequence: CASSTLRTGDYEQYF.

DNA of the CDR3: TGCAGTGCTAGTAGGTCTAGCGGGGGGGCCGATGAGCAGTTCTTC. Translated, it gives CSASRSSGGADEQFF. This chain joins TRBV20-1 and TRBJ2-1; 12 bases are shared with TRBD2. The V gene end was trimmed by 3 bases and the J gene end by 8 bases; junction bases not matched to a gene: 8. There are 15 residues in the CDR3. The V gene's germline CDR1 is DFQATT and CDR2 SNEGSKA (reference sequence).

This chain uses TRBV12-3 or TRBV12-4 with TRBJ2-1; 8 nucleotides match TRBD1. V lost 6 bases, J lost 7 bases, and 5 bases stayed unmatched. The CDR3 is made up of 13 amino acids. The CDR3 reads CASRTGDLNEQFF. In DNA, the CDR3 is TGTGCCAGCAGGACAGGGGATTTGAATGAGCAGTTCTTC.

CDR3 DNA sequence: TGTGCCAGCAGCACTACAAGGGGCCCCGGCGAGCAGTACTTC. Translating it yields CASSTTRGPGEQYF. The chain joins TRBV14 to TRBJ2-7; perhaps TRBD1 as D (5 bases). Germline V gives CDR1 SGHDN, CDR2 FVKESK. The CDR3 extends over 14 amino acids. V was clipped by 5 bases and J by 6 bases, with 17 bases between them.

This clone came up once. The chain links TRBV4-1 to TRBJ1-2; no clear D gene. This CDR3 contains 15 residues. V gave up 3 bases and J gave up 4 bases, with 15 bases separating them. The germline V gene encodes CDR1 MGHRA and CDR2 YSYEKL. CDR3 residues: CASSHPNEATYGYTF. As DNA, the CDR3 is TGCGCCAGCAGCCACCCTAACGAAGCCACCTATGGCTACACCTTC.

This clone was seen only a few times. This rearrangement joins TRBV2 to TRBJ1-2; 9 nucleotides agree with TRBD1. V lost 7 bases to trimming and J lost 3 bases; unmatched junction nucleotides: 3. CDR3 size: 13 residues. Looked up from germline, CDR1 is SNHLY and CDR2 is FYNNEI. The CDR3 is CASTDRGDYGYTF. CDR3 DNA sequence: TGTGCCAGCACGGACAGGGGTGACTATGGCTACACCTTC.

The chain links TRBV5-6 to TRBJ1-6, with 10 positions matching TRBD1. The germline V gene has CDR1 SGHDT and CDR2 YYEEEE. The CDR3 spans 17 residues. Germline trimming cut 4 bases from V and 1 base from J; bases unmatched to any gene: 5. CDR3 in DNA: TGTGCCAGCAGCCCTCGACAGGGGGCATCCTATAATTCACCCCTCCACTTT. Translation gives CASSPRQGASYNSPLHF.

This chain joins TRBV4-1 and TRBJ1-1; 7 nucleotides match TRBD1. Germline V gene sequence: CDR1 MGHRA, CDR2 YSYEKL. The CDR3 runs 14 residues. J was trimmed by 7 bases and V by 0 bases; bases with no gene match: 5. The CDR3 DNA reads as TGCGCCAGCAGCCAAGAGGGACAGCCCTTTGAAGCTTTCTTT. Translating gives CASSQEGQPFEAFF.

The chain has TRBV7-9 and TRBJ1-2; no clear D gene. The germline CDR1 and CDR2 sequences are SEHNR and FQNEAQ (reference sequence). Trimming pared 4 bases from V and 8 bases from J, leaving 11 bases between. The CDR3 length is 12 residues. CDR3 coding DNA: TGTGCCAGCAGCTCTTGGGAGTACGGCTACACCTTC. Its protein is CASSSWEYGYTF. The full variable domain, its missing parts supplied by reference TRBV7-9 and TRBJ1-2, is DTGVSQNPRHKITKRGQNVTFRCDPISEHNRLYWYRQTLGQGPEFLTYFQNEAQLEKSRLLSDRFSAERPKGSFSTLEIQRTEQGDSAMYLCASSSWEYGYTFGSGTRLTVV.

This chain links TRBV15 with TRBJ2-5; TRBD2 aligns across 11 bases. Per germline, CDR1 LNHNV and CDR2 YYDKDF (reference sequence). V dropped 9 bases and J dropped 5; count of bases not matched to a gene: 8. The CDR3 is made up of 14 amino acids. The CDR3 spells CATATSGGLETQYF. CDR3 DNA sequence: TGTGCCACAGCAACTAGCGGGGGATTGGAGACCCAGTACTTC.

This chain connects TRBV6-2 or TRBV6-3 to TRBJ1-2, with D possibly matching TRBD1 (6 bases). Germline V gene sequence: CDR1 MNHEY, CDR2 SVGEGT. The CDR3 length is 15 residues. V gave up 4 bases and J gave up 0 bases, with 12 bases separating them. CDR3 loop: CASSSTGYANYGYTF. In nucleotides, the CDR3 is TGTGCCAGCAGTTCGACAGGTTATGCTAACTATGGCTACACCTTC.

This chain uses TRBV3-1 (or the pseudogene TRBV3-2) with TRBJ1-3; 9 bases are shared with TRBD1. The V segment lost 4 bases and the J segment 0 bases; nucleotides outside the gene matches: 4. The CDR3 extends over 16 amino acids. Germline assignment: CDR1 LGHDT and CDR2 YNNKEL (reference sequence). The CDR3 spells CASSRGTGRSGNTIYF. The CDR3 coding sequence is TGTGCCAGCAGCCGCGGGACAGGGCGCTCTGGAAACACCATATATTTT.

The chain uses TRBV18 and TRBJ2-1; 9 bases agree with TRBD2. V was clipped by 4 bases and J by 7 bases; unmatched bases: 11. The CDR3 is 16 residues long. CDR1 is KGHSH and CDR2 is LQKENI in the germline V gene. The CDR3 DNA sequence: TGTGCCAGCTCACAATTACCGGCGGGGGGGCCAAATGAGCAGTTCTTC. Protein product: CASSQLPAGGPNEQFF. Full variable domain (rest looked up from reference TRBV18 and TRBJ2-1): NAGVMQNPRHLVRRRGQEARLRCSPMKGHSHVYWYRQLPEEGLKFMVYLQKENIIDESGMPKERFSAEFPKEGPSILRIQQVVRGDSAAYFCASSQLPAGGPNEQFFGPGTRLTVL.

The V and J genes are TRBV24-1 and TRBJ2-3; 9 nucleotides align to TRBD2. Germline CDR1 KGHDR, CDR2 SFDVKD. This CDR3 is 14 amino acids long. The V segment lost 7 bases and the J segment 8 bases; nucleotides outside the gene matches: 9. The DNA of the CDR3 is TGTGCCACCAGGGATGCGGGGGGGATCGGTACGCAGTATTTT. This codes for CATRDAGGIGTQYF.

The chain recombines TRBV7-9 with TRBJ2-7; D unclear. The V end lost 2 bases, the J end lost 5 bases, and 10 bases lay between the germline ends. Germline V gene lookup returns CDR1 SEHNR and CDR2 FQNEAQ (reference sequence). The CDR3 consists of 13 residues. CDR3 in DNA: TGTGCCAGCAGCTTACTTAATGACAACGAGCAGTACTTC. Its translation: CASSLLNDNEQYF.

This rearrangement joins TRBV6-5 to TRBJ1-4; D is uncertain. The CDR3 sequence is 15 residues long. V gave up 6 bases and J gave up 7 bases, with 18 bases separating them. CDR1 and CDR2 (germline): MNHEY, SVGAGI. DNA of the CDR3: TGTGCCAGCAGCCAGGACGCTTTCAGCGGTGAAAAACTGTTTTTT. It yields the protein CASSQDAFSGEKLFF.

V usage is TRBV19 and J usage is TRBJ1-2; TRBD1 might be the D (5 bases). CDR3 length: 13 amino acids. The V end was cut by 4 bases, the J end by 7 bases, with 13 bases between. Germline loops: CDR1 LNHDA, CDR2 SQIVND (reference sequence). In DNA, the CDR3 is TGTGCCAGTAGTAGACAGAGGTCCTCTGGCTACACCTTC. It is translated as CASSRQRSSGYTF.

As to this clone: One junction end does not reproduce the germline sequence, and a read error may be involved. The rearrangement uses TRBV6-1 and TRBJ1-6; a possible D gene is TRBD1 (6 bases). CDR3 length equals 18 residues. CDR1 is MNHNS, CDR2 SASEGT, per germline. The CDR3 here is CAGSEVKKGELNNSPLHF. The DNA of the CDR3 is TGTGCCGGCAGTGAAGTGAAAAAGGGGGAACTAAACAATTCACCCCTCCACTTT.